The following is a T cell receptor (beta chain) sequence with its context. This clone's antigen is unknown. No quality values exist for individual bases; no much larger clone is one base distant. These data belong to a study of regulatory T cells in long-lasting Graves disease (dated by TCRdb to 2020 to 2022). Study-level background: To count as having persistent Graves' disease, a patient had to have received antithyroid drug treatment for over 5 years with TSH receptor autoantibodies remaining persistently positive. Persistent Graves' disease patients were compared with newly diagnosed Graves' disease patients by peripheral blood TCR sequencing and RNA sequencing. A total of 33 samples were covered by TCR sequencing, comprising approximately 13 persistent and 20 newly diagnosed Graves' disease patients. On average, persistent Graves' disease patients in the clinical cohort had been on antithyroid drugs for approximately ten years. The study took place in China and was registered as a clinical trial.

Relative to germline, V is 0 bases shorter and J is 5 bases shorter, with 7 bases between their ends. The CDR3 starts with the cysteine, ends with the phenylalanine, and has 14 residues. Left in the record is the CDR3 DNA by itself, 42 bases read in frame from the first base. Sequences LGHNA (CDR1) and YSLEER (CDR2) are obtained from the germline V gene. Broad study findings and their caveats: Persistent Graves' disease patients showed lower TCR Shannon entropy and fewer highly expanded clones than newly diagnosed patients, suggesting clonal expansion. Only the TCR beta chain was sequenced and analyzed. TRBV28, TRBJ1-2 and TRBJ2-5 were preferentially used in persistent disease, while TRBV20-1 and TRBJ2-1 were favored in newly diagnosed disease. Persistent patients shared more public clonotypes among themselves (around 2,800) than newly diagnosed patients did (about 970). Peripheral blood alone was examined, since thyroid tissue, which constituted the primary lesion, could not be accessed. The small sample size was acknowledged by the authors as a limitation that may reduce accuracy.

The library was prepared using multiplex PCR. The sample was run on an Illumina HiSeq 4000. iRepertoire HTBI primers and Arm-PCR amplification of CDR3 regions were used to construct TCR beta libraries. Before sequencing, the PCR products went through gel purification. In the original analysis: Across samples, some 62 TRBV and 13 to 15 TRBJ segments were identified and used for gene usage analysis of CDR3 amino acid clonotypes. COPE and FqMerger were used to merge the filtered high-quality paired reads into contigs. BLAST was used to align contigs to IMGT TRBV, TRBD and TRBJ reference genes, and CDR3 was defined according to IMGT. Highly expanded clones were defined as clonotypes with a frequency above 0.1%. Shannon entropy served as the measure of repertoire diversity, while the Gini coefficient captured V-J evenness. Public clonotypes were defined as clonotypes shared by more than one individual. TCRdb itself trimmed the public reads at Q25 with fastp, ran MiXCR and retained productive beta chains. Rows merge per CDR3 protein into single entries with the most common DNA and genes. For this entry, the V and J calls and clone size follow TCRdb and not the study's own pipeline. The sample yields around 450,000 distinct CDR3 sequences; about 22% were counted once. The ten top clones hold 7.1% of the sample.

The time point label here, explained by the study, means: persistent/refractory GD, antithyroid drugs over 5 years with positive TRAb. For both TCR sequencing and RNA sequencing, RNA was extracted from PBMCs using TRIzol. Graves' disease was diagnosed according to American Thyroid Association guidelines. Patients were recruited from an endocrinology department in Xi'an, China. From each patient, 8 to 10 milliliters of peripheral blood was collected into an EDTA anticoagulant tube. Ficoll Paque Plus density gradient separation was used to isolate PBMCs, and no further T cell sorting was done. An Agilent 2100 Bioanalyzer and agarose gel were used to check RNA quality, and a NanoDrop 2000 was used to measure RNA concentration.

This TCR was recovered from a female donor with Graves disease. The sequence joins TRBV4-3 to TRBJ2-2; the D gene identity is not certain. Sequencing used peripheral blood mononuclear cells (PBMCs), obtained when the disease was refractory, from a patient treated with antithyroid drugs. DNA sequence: TGCGCCAGCAGCCAAGAAGTCGGGACCGGGGAGCTGTTTTTT. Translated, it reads CASSQEVGTGELFF.